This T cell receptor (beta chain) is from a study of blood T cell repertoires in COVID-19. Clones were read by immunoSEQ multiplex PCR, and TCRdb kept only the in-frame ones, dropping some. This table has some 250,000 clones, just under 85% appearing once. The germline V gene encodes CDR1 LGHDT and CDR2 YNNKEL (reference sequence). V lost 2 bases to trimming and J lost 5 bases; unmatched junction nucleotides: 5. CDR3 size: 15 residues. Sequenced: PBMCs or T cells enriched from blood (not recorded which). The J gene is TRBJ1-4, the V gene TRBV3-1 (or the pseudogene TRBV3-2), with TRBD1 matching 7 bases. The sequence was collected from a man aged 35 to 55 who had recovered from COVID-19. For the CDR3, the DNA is TGTGCCAGCAGCCAATGGACAGGTCGGAATGAAAAACTGTTTTTT. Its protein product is CASSQWTGRNEKLFF.